Each of the 24 T cell receptor beta chains below was sequenced from the same sample in a study of T cell repertoires in breast cancer. The expanded emulsion RT-PCR method captured paired alpha and beta chains from CD8+ T cells. A second nested PCR with blocking oligonucleotides suppressed unpaired genes. MiXCR, applied by TCRdb to the emulsion pairing reads, yields one record per CDR3 protein. The sample gives tens of thousands of distinct CDR3 sequences, about 41% of which show up once; 55% to 75% is in the top ten. Sample: CD8+ T cells. The receptors were sampled from a pool of human donors with breast cancer or a healthy control (not recorded which).

Only a few counts were recorded for this clonotype. The chain recombines TRBV20-1 with TRBJ2-3; a possible D gene is TRBD2 (5 bases). The CDR3 sequence is 13 residues long. Germline-derived CDR1 and CDR2 are DFQATT and SNEGSKA (reference sequence). Trimming cost V 3 bases and J 2 bases, with 9 bases left between them. The CDR3 reads CSASSAFTDTQYF. As DNA, the CDR3 is TGCAGTGCTAGTAGCGCGTTCACAGATACGCAGTATTTT.

The rearrangement joins TRBV2 to TRBJ1-1, with 7 nucleotides matching TRBD1. Germline values: CDR1 SNHLY, CDR2 FYNNEI. V shed 4 bases, J shed 4 bases, and the junction held 0 bases outside the gene matches. CDR3 length: 12 residues. CDR3 protein: CASSAGGTEAFF. In DNA form, the CDR3 reads TGTGCCAGCAGTGCAGGGGGCACTGAAGCTTTCTTT. The whole variable domain, filled in from reference TRBV2 and TRBJ1-1, reads EPEVTQTPSHQVTQMGQEVILRCVPISNHLYFYWYRQILGQKVEFLVSFYNNEISEKSEIFDDQFSVERPDGSNFTLKIRSTKLEDSAMYFCASSAGGTEAFFGQGTRLTVV.

Only a few counts were recorded for this clonotype. The chain recombines TRBV5-4 with TRBJ1-2; possibly TRBD1 for D (6 bases). This CDR3 has 14 amino acids. V gave up 1 base and J gave up 8 bases, with 15 bases separating them. From germline, CDR1 is SGHNT and CDR2 YYREEE (reference sequence). The CDR3 loop is CASSLQSGAGGYTF. The CDR3 nucleotides read TGTGCCAGCAGCTTGCAGTCAGGGGCTGGCGGCTACACCTTC.

The table lists this clonotype with a few counts. The genes are TRBV7-9 and TRBJ1-1, with 7 nucleotides matching TRBD1. This CDR3 has 15 residues. With 2 bases clipped from V and 6 bases from J, the junction kept 9 bases outside the gene matches. From germline, CDR1 is SEHNR and CDR2 FQNEAQ (reference sequence). The CDR3 here is CASSLQTGLTAEAFF. CDR3 bases: TGTGCCAGCAGCTTACAGACAGGGCTGACGGCTGAAGCTTTCTTT.

Comments on this clonotype: The CDR3 end shows no conserved phenylalanine or tryptophan, and so a read error is likely. The limits of the CDR3 on the DNA are not certain, so only TCRdb's listed CDR3 is given. V usage is TRBV25-1 and J usage is TRBJ2-1; the tabulated D call, TRBD2, remains unverified against the DNA. The CDR3 is made up of 15 amino acids, end residues included. CDR1 is MGHDK, CDR2 SYGVNS, per germline. The CDR3 is CAAGGAGGHRGEQFG.

This chain connects TRBV6-6 to TRBJ2-1; a possible D gene is TRBD1 (6 bases). Germline CDR1 MNHNY, CDR2 SVGAGI (reference sequence). Deletions cut 0 bases from V and 4 bases from J, with 7 bases between. This CDR3 is built from 14 residues. CDR3 coding DNA: TGTGCCAGCAGTTACTCAGGACAGTACAATGAGCAGTTCTTC. It is translated as CASSYSGQYNEQFF.

A remark on this clonotype: The CDR3 end shows no conserved phenylalanine or tryptophan, and so a read error is likely. The chain carries TRBV12-3 or TRBV12-4 and TRBJ2-1; D is unresolved. V was trimmed by 6 bases and J by 10 bases, leaving 10 bases between them. CDR3 length: 11 residues. DNA for the CDR3: TGTGCCAGCAGCCCCCGCGACGAGCAGTTCTCC. This codes for CASSPRDEQFS.

CDR3 in DNA: TGTGCCAGCAGTGAATTTCGACAGGGAGGCGTAAAACTGTTTTTT. Protein: CASSEFRQGGVKLFF. V is TRBV2 and J is TRBJ1-4; 7 bases are shared with TRBD1. CDR1 is SNHLY and CDR2 is FYNNEI in the germline V gene. Unmatched junction bases numbered 10, after V lost 2 bases and J lost 10 bases. This CDR3 has 15 residues.

This clonotype appeared a single time. Because the CDR3 is missing its conserved closing phenylalanine or tryptophan, this is likely a read error. The chain uses TRBV20-1 and TRBJ2-1; tentative D call: TRBD2 (5 bases). Germline CDR1 DFQATT, CDR2 SNEGSKA (reference sequence). V was shortened by 1 base and J by 7 bases, with 14 bases between the two germline ends. The CDR3 has 14 residues. The CDR3 loop is CSARVPGITNEQFS. As DNA, the CDR3 is TGCAGTGCTAGAGTTCCGGGAATTACGAATGAGCAGTTCTCC.

This clonotype has a handful of counts. This sequence joins TRBV12-3 or TRBV12-4 and TRBJ1-3; D remains unclear. The CDR3 contains 14 residues. The V gene lost 6 bases and the J gene lost 1 base, with 10 bases spanning the gap. In nucleotides, the CDR3 is TGTGCCAGCAGACCCGCGGGTTCTGGAAACACCATATATTTT. Its protein product is CASRPAGSGNTIYF.

As regards this clonotype: A much larger clone differs by one base, so this may be a read error. The chain combines TRBV20-1 with TRBJ2-3, with D unclear. This CDR3 is 12 amino acids long. Germline V gives CDR1 DFQATT, CDR2 SNEGSKA (reference sequence). CDR3 DNA: TGCGGTGCTAGAGGCAGTACAGATACGCAGTATTTT. Amino acid sequence: CGARGSTDTQYF.

The gene calls are TRBV19 and TRBJ2-2; TRBD2 agrees at 9 bases. Per germline, CDR1 LNHDA and CDR2 SQIVND (reference sequence). The CDR3 contains 15 residues. V dropped 11 bases and J dropped 0; count of bases not matched to a gene: 7. The CDR3 sequence: CACRAGGPNTGELFF. As DNA, the CDR3 is TGTGCCTGCAGGGCGGGGGGGCCGAACACCGGGGAGCTGTTTTTT.

The CDR3 protein is CASSAALLETQYF. The CDR3 DNA sequence: TGTGCCAGCAGCGCCGCCCTGCTAGAGACCCAGTACTTC. The chain links TRBV7-2 to TRBJ2-5; D gene uncertain. V dropped 5 bases and J dropped 4 bases, with 11 bases sitting between them. The CDR3 sequence is 13 residues long. Germline assignment: CDR1 SGHTA and CDR2 FQGNSA.

This clonotype was detected ten times or more. The chain couples TRBV7-2 to TRBJ1-1; D might be TRBD1 (5 bases). Trimming stripped 5 bases from V and 4 bases from J, with 14 bases between. The CDR3 sequence is 14 residues long. Germline V CDR1 and CDR2: SGHTA, FQGNSA. The CDR3 bases are TGTGCCAGCAGCGGCAGGGTGGGAGGCACTGAAGCTTTCTTT. Protein product: CASSGRVGGTEAFF.

At least ten counts were recorded for this clonotype. The chain is built from TRBV27 and TRBJ1-5, with D unresolved. CDR1 MNHEY and CDR2 SMNVEV come from the germline V gene (reference sequence). V lost 6 bases, J lost 5 bases, and 17 bases lay in between. The CDR3 spans 15 residues. CDR3 region: CASSPSGGIDQPQHF. CDR3 DNA sequence: TGTGCCAGCAGCCCCTCGGGAGGGATAGATCAGCCCCAGCATTTT.

This clonotype came up a few times. The chain has TRBV20-1 and TRBJ2-1; D is perhaps TRBD1 (6 bases). The CDR3 length is 13 residues. Germline CDR1 reads DFQATT; CDR2 reads SNEGSKA (reference sequence). Trimming took 2 bases from V and 9 from J, leaving 14 bases between them. The CDR3 DNA is TGCAGTGCTAGAAATCCAGGGGCTCGTGAGCAGTTCTTC. It codes for CSARNPGAREQFF.

This clonotype was observed a handful of times. The chain is built from TRBV6-1 and TRBJ1-1; tentatively, D is TRBD1 (6 bases). This CDR3 has 15 amino acids. Looked up from germline, CDR1 is MNHNS and CDR2 is SASEGT. Trimming took 6 bases from V and 0 from J, leaving 14 bases between them. This CDR3 reads CASRKRGSLNTEAFF. The CDR3, as DNA: TGTGCCAGCAGGAAAAGGGGGTCCCTGAACACTGAAGCTTTCTTT.

This clonotype was observed a few times. At one of its ends the junction is not consistent with the germline gene, which may arise from a read error. Here the CDR3 DNA reads TGTGCCACGGAACCACAAGCTGCGGGAAACACCATATATTTT. Its protein product is CATEPQAAGNTIYF. The chain has TRBV10-2 and TRBJ1-3; D not resolved. Germline V CDR1 and CDR2: WSHSY, SAAADI. The CDR3 runs 14 residues.

The V and J genes are TRBV11-2 and TRBJ1-2; maybe TRBD1 (6 bases). The CDR3 contains 16 residues. Germline loops: CDR1 SGHAT, CDR2 FQNNGV. The V gene lost 0 bases and the J gene lost 3 bases, with 14 bases spanning the gap. The CDR3 is CASSLETQGTDYGYTF. CDR3 nucleotide sequence: TGTGCCAGCAGCTTAGAAACGCAGGGGACCGACTATGGCTACACCTTC.

The CDR3, as DNA: TGTGCCAGCAGGCCCGGGACGAGCTCCTACAATGAGCAGTTCTTC. Protein: CASRPGTSSYNEQFF. This chain joins TRBV2 and TRBJ2-1; D possibly uses TRBD1 or TRBD2 (5 bases each). V lost 6 bases, J lost 0 bases, and 12 bases lay in between. Germline CDR1 is SNHLY and CDR2 is FYNNEI. This CDR3 contains 15 residues.

With regard to this clonotype: A read error may produce the germline difference seen at one junction end. CDR3 amino acids: CASSSDTGLAGGVGETQNF. The CDR3 nucleotides read TGTGCCAGCAGTTCAGATACTGGACTAGCGGGAGGAGTAGGAGAGACCCAGAACTTC. The rearrangement joins TRBV28 to TRBJ2-5, with 14 bases matching TRBD2. Germline V gene lookup returns CDR1 MDHEN and CDR2 SYDVKM. The CDR3 sequence is 19 residues long.

The table lists this clonotype with a few counts. The chain has TRBV6-1 and TRBJ2-1; D is ambiguous. CDR1 and CDR2 from the germline V gene are MNHNS and SASEGT. The V end lost 1 base, the J end lost 9 bases, and 10 bases lay between the germline ends. The CDR3 runs to 13 residues. The CDR3 bases are TGTGCCAGCAGTGAAGTATCGCGCGGTGAGCAGTTCTTC. Amino acid sequence: CASSEVSRGEQFF.

The rearrangement joins TRBV12-3 or TRBV12-4 to TRBJ1-1; weak D call: TRBD1 (6 bases). Trimming removed 5 bases at V and 5 bases at J, with 15 bases between. This CDR3 spans 14 amino acids. CDR3 sequence reads: CASSVTGRRTEAFF. The CDR3, as DNA: TGTGCCAGCAGTGTAACAGGGCGGAGGACTGAAGCTTTCTTT.

This clonotype was seen only a few times. The rearrangement uses TRBV4-1 and TRBJ1-5; D ambiguous. Deletions cut 0 bases from V and 9 bases from J, with 18 bases between. CDR3 length equals 16 residues. From germline, CDR1 is MGHRA and CDR2 YSYEKL. This chain's CDR3 is CASSQDPPGALGPQHF. For the CDR3, the DNA is TGCGCCAGCAGCCAAGATCCCCCCGGAGCCTTGGGGCCCCAGCATTTT.